The sequence of this T cell receptor (beta chain) was determined in a study of blood T cell repertoires in COVID-19. TCRdb keeps only in-frame clones here, not all; method: immunoSEQ multiplex PCR. The repertoire includes a few hundred thousand clones, roughly 90% of them detected once, and about a fifth sits in the top ten. Symptom resolution, clearance, or two negative PCRs marked donors in Cohort 3 as recovered. Trimming cost V 10 bases and J 3 bases, with 10 bases left between them. CDR3 length: 11 residues. CDR1 is MNHEY, CDR2 SVGAGI, per germline. Sequencing was done on a sample of PBMCs or T cells enriched from blood (not recorded which). The chain recombines TRBV6-5 with TRBJ2-7; D not resolved. The source of this sequence is a woman in her 30s who had recovered from COVID-19. CDR3 nucleotides: TGTGCCACCACTTCAGGCTACGAGCAGTACTTC. The encoded protein is CATTSGYEQYF.